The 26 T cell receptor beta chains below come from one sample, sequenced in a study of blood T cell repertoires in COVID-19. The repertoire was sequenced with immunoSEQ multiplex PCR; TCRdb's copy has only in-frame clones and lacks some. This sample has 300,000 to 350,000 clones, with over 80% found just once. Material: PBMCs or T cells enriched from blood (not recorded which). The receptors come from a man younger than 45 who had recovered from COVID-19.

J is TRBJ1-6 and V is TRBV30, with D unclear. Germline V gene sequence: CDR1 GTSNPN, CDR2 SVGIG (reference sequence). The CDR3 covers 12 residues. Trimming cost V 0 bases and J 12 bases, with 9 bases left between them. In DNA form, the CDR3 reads TGTGCCTGGAGTGTAGTCGGTGGACCCCTCCACTTT. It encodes CAWSVVGGPLHF.

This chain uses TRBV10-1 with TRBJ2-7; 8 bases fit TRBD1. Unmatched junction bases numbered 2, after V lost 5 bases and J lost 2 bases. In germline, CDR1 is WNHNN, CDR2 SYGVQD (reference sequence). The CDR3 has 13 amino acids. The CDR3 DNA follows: TGCGCCAGCAGTCCGGGACAGGCCTACGAGCAGTACTTC. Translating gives CASSPGQAYEQYF.

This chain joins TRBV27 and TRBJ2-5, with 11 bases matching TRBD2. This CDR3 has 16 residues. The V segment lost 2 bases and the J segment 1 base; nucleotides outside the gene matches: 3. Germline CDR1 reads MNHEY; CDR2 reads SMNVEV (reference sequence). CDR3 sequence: CASSLLAGGIQETQYF. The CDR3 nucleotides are TGTGCCAGCAGTTTACTAGCGGGGGGTATCCAAGAGACCCAGTACTTC.

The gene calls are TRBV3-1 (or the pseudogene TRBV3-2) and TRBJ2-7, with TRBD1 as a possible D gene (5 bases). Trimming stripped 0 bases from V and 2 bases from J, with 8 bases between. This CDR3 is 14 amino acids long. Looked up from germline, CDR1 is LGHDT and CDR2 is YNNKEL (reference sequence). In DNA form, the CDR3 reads TGTGCCAGCAGCCAAGACGGACACACCTACGAGCAGTACTTC. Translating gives CASSQDGHTYEQYF.

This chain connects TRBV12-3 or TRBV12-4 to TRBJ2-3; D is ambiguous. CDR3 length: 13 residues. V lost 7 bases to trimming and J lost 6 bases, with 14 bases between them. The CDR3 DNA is TGTGCCAGCACCATTGACCAGGCCGATACGCAGTATTTT. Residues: CASTIDQADTQYF.

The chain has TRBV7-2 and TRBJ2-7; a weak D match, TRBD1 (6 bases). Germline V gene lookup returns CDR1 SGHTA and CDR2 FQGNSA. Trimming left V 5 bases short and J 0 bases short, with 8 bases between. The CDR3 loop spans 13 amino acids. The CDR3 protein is CASSRDISYEQYF. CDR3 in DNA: TGTGCCAGCAGCAGGGACATCTCCTACGAGCAGTACTTC.

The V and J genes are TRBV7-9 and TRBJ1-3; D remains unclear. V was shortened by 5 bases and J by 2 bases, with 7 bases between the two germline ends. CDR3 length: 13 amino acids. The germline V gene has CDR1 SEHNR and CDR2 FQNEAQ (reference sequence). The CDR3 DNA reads TGTGCCAGCAGCCGGGGAACTGGAAACACCATATATTTT. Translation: CASSRGTGNTIYF.

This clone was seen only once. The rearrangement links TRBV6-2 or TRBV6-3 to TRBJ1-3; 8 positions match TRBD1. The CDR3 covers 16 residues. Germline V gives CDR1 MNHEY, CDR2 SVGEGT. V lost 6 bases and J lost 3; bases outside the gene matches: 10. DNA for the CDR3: TGTGCCAGCAGCGCGCGGCAGGGGGCGAGTGGAAACACCATATATTTT. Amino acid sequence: CASSARQGASGNTIYF.

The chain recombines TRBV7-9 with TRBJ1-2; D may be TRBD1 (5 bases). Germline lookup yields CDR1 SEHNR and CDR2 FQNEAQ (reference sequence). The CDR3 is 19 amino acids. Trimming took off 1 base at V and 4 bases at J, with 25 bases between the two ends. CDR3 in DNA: TGTGCCAGCAGCTTAGTGCCCTGGGACGGGAGAACGGGTAGCTATGGCTACACCTTC. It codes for CASSLVPWDGRTGSYGYTF.

CDR3 protein: CASSTGTEGNQPQHF. The CDR3 DNA follows: TGTGCCAGCAGCACCGGGACAGAGGGCAATCAGCCCCAGCATTTT. V gene TRBV5-8 combines with J gene TRBJ1-5; TRBD1 agrees at 7 bases. V was clipped by 4 bases and J by 2 bases; unmatched bases: 6. Germline assignment: CDR1 SGHTS and CDR2 YDEGEE. The CDR3 spans 15 residues.

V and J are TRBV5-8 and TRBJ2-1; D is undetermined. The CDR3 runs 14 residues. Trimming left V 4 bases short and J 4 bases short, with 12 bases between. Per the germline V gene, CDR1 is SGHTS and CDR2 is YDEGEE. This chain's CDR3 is CASSAATTYNEQFF. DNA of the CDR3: TGTGCCAGCAGCGCGGCCACAACGTACAATGAGCAGTTCTTC.

The CDR3 is CASSLTGFGYTF. The CDR3, as DNA: TGTGCCAGCAGCTTGACAGGGTTCGGCTACACCTTC. The chain combines TRBV7-9 with TRBJ1-2; 7 bases line up with TRBD1. CDR1 and CDR2 from the germline V gene are SEHNR and FQNEAQ (reference sequence). This CDR3 is built from 12 residues. The ends lost 3 bases at V and 8 bases at J; junction bases unmatched: 3.

CDR3 nucleotides: TGTGCCAGCGCGGGGCAGTTTAATGAGCAGTTCTTC. Amino acids: CASAGQFNEQFF. V and J are TRBV7-3 and TRBJ2-1, with TRBD2 as a possible D gene (6 bases). Germline CDR1 is SGHTA and CDR2 is FQGTGA. This CDR3 spans 12 amino acids. The V end was cut by 8 bases, the J end by 7 bases, with 12 bases between.

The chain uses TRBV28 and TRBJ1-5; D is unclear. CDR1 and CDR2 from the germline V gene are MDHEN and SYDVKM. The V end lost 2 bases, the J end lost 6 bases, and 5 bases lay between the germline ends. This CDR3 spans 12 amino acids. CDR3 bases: TGTGCCAGCAGTTTACCATCTCAGCCCCAGCATTTT. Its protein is CASSLPSQPQHF.

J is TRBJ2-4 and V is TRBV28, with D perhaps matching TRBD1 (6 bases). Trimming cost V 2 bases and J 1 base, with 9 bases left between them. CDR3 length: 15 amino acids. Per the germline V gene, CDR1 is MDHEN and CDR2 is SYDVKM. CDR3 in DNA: TGTGCCAGCAGTTTAGCAGGACAGGCCAAAAACATTCAGTACTTC. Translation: CASSLAGQAKNIQYF.

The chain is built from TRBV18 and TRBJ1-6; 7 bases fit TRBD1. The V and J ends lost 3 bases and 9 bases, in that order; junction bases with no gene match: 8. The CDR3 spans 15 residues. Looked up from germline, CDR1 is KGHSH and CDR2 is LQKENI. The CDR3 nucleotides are TGTGCCAGCTCACCCTGGACAGGAGAAGCTTCACCCCTCCACTTT. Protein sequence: CASSPWTGEASPLHF.

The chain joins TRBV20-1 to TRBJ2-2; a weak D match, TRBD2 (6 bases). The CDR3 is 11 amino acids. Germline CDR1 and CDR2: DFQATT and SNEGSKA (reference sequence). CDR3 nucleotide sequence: TGCAGGGGCGGGGTCGGCGGGGAGCTGTTTTTT. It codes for CRGGVGGELFF.

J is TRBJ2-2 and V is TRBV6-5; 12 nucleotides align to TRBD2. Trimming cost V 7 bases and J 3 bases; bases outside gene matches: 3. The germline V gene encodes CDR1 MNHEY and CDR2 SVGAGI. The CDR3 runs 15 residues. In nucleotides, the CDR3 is TGTGCCAGCAATGGACTAGCGGGGTACACCGGGGAGCTGTTTTTT. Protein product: CASNGLAGYTGELFF.

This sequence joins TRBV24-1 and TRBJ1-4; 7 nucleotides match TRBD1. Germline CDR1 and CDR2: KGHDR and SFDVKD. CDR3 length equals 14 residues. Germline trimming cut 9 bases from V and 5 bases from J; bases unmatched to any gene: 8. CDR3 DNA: TGTGCCACCGACGGGAAGGGACAGAATGAAAAACTGTTTTTT. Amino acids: CATDGKGQNEKLFF.

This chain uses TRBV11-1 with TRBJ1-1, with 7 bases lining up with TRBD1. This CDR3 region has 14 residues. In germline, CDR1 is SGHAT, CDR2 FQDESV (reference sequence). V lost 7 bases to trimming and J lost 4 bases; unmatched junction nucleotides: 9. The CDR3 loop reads CASTNDRAGTEAFF. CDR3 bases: TGTGCCAGCACCAACGACAGGGCGGGCACTGAAGCTTTCTTT.

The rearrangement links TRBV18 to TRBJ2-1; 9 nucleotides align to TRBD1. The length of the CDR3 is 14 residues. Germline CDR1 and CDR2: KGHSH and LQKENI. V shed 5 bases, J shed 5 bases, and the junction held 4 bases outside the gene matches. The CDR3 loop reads CASSDRTGDNEQFF. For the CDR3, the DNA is TGTGCCAGCTCAGACCGGACAGGGGACAATGAGCAGTTCTTC.

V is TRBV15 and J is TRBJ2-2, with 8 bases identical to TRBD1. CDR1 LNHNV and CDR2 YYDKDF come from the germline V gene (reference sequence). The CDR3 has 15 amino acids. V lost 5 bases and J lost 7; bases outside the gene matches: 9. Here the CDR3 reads CATSGPGQGVGELFF. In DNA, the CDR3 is TGTGCCACCAGCGGCCCTGGACAGGGAGTCGGGGAGCTGTTTTTT.

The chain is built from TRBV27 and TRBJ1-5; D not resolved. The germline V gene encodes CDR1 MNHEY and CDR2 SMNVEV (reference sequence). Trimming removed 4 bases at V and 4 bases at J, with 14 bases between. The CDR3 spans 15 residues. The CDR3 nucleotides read TGTGCCAGCAGTTCACTCCTCGACGGGAATCAGCCCCAGCATTTT. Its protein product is CASSSLLDGNQPQHF.

The CDR3 protein is CASSLNTGELFF. CDR3 sequence (DNA): TGTGCCAGCAGCCTGAACACCGGGGAGCTGTTTTTT. The chain is built from TRBV6-6 and TRBJ2-2; no reliable D call. Germline lookup yields CDR1 MNHNY and CDR2 SVGAGI (reference sequence). V lost 6 bases and J 1 base, leaving 3 bases between the germline ends. The CDR3 spans 12 residues.

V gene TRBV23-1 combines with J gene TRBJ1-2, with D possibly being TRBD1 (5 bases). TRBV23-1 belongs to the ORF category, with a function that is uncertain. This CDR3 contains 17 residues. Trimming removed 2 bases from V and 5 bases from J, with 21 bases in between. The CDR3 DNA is TGCGCCAGCAGTCAAGAGGGACTGATCCCCGCCCGTTATGGCTACACCTTC. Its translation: CASSQEGLIPARYGYTF.

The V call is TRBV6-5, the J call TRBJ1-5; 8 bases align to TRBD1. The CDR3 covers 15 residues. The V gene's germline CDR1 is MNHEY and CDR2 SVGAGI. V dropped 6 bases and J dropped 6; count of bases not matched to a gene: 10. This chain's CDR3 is CASRQGQGSSQPQHF. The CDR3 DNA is TGTGCCAGCAGACAAGGACAGGGAAGTAGTCAGCCCCAGCATTTT.